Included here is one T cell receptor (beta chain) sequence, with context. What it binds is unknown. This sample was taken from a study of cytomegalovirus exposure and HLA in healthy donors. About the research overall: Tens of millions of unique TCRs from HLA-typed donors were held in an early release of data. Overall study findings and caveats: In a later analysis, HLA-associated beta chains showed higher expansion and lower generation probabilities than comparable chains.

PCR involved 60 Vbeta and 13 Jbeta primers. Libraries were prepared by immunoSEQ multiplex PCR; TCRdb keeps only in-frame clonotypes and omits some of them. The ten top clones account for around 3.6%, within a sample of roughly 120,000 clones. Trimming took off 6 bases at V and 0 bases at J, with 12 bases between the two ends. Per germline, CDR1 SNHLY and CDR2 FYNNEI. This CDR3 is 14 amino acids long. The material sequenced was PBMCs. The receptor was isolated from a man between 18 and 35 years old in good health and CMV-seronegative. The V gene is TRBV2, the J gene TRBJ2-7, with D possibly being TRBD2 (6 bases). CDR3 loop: CASRGGTLSYEQYF. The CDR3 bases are TGTGCCAGCAGGGGCGGGACCCTCTCCTACGAGCAGTACTTC.